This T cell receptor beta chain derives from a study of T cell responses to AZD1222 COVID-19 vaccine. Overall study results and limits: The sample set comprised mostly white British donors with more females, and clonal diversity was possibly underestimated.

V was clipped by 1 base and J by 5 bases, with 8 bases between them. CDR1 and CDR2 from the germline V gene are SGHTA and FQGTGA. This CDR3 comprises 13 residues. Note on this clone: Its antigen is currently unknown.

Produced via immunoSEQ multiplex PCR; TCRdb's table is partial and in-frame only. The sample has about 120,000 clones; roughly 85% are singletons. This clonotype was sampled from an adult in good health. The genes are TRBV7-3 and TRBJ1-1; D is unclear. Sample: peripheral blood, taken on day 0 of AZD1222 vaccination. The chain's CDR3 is CASSLNGRTEAFF. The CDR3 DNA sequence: TGTGCCAGCAGCTTAAATGGGAGAACTGAAGCTTTCTTT. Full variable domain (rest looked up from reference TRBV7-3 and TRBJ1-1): GAGVSQTPSNKVTEKGKYVELRCDPISGHTALYWYRQSLGQGPEFLIYFQGTGAADDSGLPNDRFFAVRPEGSVSTLKIQRTERGDSAVYLCASSLNGRTEAFFGQGTRLTVV.